The clone carrying this T cell receptor (beta chain) was seen once. This entry belongs to a study of blood T cell repertoires in COVID-19. Trimming took 2 bases from V and 5 from J; bases not matched to a gene: 8. Germline V gives CDR1 LGHNA, CDR2 YNFKEQ. The CDR3 length is 15 residues. The method was immunoSEQ multiplex PCR; TCRdb's version includes in-frame clones alone and lacks a portion of them. Of some 270,000 clones in the sample, 84% were seen once. The chain has TRBV4-2 and TRBJ2-5; TRBD1 matches 7 bases. The clonotype originates from a person aged 65-85 years with COVID-19, enrolled during active disease. Sample: peripheral blood. The DNA for the CDR3 is TGTGCCAGCAGCCAAAACAGGGGCTCCGTTGAGACCCAGTACTTC. Protein sequence: CASSQNRGSVETQYF.